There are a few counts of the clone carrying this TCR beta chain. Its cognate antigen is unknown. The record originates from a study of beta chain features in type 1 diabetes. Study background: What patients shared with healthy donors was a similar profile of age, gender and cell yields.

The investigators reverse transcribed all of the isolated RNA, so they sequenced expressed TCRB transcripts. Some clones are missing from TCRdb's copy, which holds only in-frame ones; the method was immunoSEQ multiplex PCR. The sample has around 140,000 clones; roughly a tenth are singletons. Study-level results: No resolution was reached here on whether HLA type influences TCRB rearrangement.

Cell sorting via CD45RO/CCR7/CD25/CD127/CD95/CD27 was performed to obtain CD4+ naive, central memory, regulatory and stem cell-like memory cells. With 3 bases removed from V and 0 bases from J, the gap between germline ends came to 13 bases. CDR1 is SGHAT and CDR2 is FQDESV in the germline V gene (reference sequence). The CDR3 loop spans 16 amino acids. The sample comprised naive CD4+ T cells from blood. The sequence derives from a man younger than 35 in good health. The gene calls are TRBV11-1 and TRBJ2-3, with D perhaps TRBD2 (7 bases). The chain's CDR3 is CASSLLGGHSTDTQYF. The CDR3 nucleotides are TGTGCCAGCAGCTTGCTCGGGGGGCATAGCACAGATACGCAGTATTTT.